This T cell receptor beta chain was sequenced during a study of cytomegalovirus exposure and HLA in healthy donors. Across the study: Tens of millions of unique TCRs from HLA-typed donors were held in an early release of data. Findings and caveats of the study: Rarity marked most TCR sequences, yet some public TCRs occurred in many donors. The authors excluded some V segments, including TRBV6-2 and TRBV6-3, as indistinguishable. A later analysis showed that HLA-associated TCR beta chains had undergone more clonal expansion than equally common others.

Concerning this clone itself: Antigen specificity is unknown.

The CDR3 extends over 13 amino acids. CDR1 and CDR2 from the germline V gene are MNHEY and SVGAGI. Losses at the gene ends were 4 bases for V and 7 bases for J; bases not matched to a gene: 6. Primers for the PCR totalled 60 Vbeta and 13 Jbeta. The table came from immunoSEQ multiplex PCR; TCRdb's copy has only in-frame clones and leaves some out. The sample holds approximately 210,000 clones; roughly 82% are singletons and the top ten take roughly 6%. This sequence originates from a man aged 40-50 years in good health and CMV-seropositive. V is TRBV6-5 and J is TRBJ2-7, with 8 bases aligning to TRBD2. The sequencing sample was made of PBMCs. In DNA form, the CDR3 reads TGTGCCAGCAGTTCAGGACTAGCTGGGGAGCAGTACTTC. As protein: CASSSGLAGEQYF.